The 28 T cell receptor beta chains listed next were all sequenced from one sample in a study of vaccination and CD4 T cells after COVID-19. The antigens these receptors bind are not known. Treatment indicated: roughly 10-day PBMC culture with coronavirus spike peptide pools or control peptides (ViraFEST assay). Cultured CD4+ T cells had their DNA profiled by the Oncomine TCR Beta short-read assay. From the PCR reads, TCRdb called clonotypes with MiXCR, one entry per CDR3 protein. The table lists around 4,000 distinct CDR3 sequences, approximately 21% of them singletons. Material: CD4+ T cells from blood, cultured in vitro. These receptors were collected from a human donor who had recovered from COVID-19.

There are a few counts of this clonotype. The V gene is TRBV2, the J gene TRBJ1-5; no reliable D call. CDR3 length: 12 residues. V lost 5 bases, J lost 3 bases, and 5 bases lay in between. Germline lookup yields CDR1 SNHLY and CDR2 FYNNEI. CDR3 in amino acids: CASSQINQPQHF. The CDR3 DNA follows: TGTGCCAGCAGTCAGATCAATCAGCCCCAGCATTTT.

The chain has TRBV20-1 and TRBJ2-7; tentative D call: TRBD2 (5 bases). This CDR3 contains 12 residues. Germline V lookup: CDR1 DFQATT, CDR2 SNEGSKA (reference sequence). Trimming stripped 1 base from V and 6 bases from J, with 10 bases between. The CDR3 loop is CSARGLLGEQYF. The CDR3 DNA reads as TGCAGTGCTAGAGGACTATTGGGCGAGCAGTACTTC.

This clonotype came up a few times. The chain employs TRBV11-2 and TRBJ2-5; 8 bases are shared with TRBD1. Germline CDR1 and CDR2: SGHAT and FQNNGV. Trimming took 5 bases from V and 5 from J; bases not matched to a gene: 7. This CDR3 is built from 14 residues. Written as DNA, the CDR3 is TGTGCCAGCAGCCTAGGACAGGGCCATGAGACCCAGTACTTC. This codes for CASSLGQGHETQYF. The full variable domain, with the rest looked up from reference TRBV11-2 and TRBJ2-5, is EAGVAQSPRYKIIEKRQSVAFWCNPISGHATLYWYQQILGQGPKLLIQFQNNGVVDDSQLPKDRFSAERLKGVDSTLKIQPAKLEDSAVYLCASSLGQGHETQYFGPGTRLLVL.

The chain is built from TRBV7-3 and TRBJ2-3; 7 bases map to TRBD2. V shed 6 bases, J shed 2 bases, and the junction held 8 bases outside the gene matches. This CDR3 region has 15 residues. Germline V CDR1 and CDR2: SGHTA, FQGTGA. The chain's CDR3 is CASRPQRGSTDTQYF. The CDR3 DNA follows: TGTGCCAGCAGGCCCCAGCGGGGATCCACAGATACGCAGTATTTT. The full variable domain, completed using reference TRBV7-3 and TRBJ2-3, is GAGVSQTPSNKVTEKGKYVELRCDPISGHTALYWYRQSLGQGPEFLIYFQGTGAADDSGLPNDRFFAVRPEGSVSTLKIQRTERGDSAVYLCASRPQRGSTDTQYFGPGTRLTVL.

This clonotype was counted between two and nine times. The chain combines TRBV5-1 with TRBJ2-5, with D possibly being TRBD1 (6 bases). V lost 3 bases and J 5 bases, leaving 17 bases between the germline ends. In germline, CDR1 is SGHRS, CDR2 YFSETQ. This CDR3 contains 15 residues. CDR3 nucleotide sequence: TGCGCCAGCAGCTACCTAACAGGGACCTTGGAGACCCAGTACTTC. Its protein is CASSYLTGTLETQYF. The variable domain in full, with the rest retrieved from reference TRBV5-1 and TRBJ2-5, is KAGVTQTPRYLIKTRGQQVTLSCSPISGHRSVSWYQQTPGQGLQFLFEYFSETQRNKGNFPGRFSGRQFSNSRSEMNVSTLELGDSALYLCASSYLTGTLETQYFGPGTRLLVL.

This clonotype showed up just a few times. This chain uses TRBV23-1 with TRBJ1-1, with no clear D. TRBV23-1 is placed among ORFs of uncertain function. The CDR3 extends over 16 amino acids. V was shortened by 9 bases and J by 0 bases, with 20 bases between the two germline ends. The CDR3 DNA sequence: TGCGCCAGGCTAAGGACTGGTCAGCAGTTGAACACTGAAGCTTTCTTT. It translates to CARLRTGQQLNTEAFF.

This clonotype was counted a few times. The genes are TRBV28 and TRBJ1-6, with TRBD1 identical over 9 bases. V lost 10 bases to trimming and J lost 5 bases; unmatched junction nucleotides: 3. The CDR3 length is 13 residues. From germline, CDR1 is MDHEN and CDR2 SYDVKM. CDR3 DNA sequence: TGTGCCACTGGACAGGGGAATAATTCACCCCTCCACTTT. This encodes CATGQGNNSPLHF.

This clonotype is medium-sized (0.01 to 0.1%) within its sample. V usage is TRBV7-8 and J usage is TRBJ2-1; D ambiguous. With 5 bases removed from V and 9 bases from J, the gap between germline ends came to 14 bases. Germline CDR1 is SGHVS and CDR2 is FQNEAQ. The CDR3 has 13 residues. The CDR3 spells CASSLPFLSEQFF. The CDR3 region has the DNA TGTGCCAGCAGCCTCCCTTTTCTCTCTGAGCAGTTCTTC.

This chain joins TRBV2 and TRBJ2-1, with D unclear. V shed 1 base and J shed 10 bases, with 5 bases lying between them. Per germline, CDR1 SNHLY and CDR2 FYNNEI. The CDR3 contains 11 residues. CDR3 in amino acids: CASSEVREQFF. CDR3 DNA sequence: TGTGCCAGCAGTGAAGTCCGGGAGCAGTTCTTC.

This clonotype was recorded a few times. The gene calls are TRBV7-9 and TRBJ2-3; 7 bases align to TRBD1. Trimming cost V 5 bases and J 1 base; bases outside gene matches: 9. The CDR3 extends over 16 amino acids. Germline loops: CDR1 SEHNR, CDR2 FQNEAQ (reference sequence). CDR3 sequence: CASSLLTGKGTDTQYF. In nucleotides, the CDR3 is TGTGCCAGCAGCCTACTGACAGGGAAGGGCACAGATACGCAGTATTTT.

V is TRBV30 and J is TRBJ1-6; TRBD1 matches at 11 bases. Per germline, CDR1 GTSNPN and CDR2 SVGIG (reference sequence). V was clipped by 5 bases and J by 8 bases; unmatched bases: 2. CDR3 length: 13 residues. The CDR3 reads CAWGDRGDSPLHF. The CDR3 DNA reads as TGTGCCTGGGGGGACAGGGGGGATTCACCCCTCCACTTT.

This clonotype was found a few times. This chain connects TRBV19 to TRBJ2-5; 15 bases match TRBD2. Trimming took 6 bases from V and 5 from J; bases not matched to a gene: 4. This CDR3 comprises 15 residues. Germline values: CDR1 LNHDA, CDR2 SQIVND (reference sequence). CDR3 sequence: CASRGLAGGEETQYF. CDR3 nucleotides: TGTGCCAGTAGGGGACTAGCGGGGGGTGAGGAGACCCAGTACTTC.

The chain employs TRBV7-2 and TRBJ1-5; D gene ambiguous. In germline, CDR1 is SGHTA, CDR2 FQGNSA. This CDR3 contains 12 residues. The V end lost 1 base, the J end lost 4 bases, and 2 bases lay between the germline ends. The CDR3 sequence is CASSLDNQPQHF. The CDR3 DNA follows: TGTGCCAGCAGCTTAGATAATCAGCCCCAGCATTTT.

This clonotype is deemed medium-sized. J is TRBJ2-3 and V is TRBV20-1; TRBD2 is a possible D gene (6 bases). V lost 6 bases to trimming and J lost 6 bases, with 22 bases between them. The germline V gene has CDR1 DFQATT and CDR2 SNEGSKA (reference sequence). The CDR3 sequence is 15 residues long. CDR3 region: CSAPSPWRAGDTQYF. In DNA form, the CDR3 reads TGCAGTGCCCCGAGCCCCTGGAGGGCGGGGGATACGCAGTATTTT.

This clonotype was seen a few times. This chain joins TRBV6-5 and TRBJ2-7; tentative D call: TRBD1 (5 bases). V shed 0 bases and J shed 7 bases, with 13 bases lying between them. The CDR3 length is 14 residues. CDR1 is MNHEY, CDR2 SVGAGI, per germline. For the CDR3, the DNA is TGTGCCAGCAGTTACTCGAACAGGCTCCTTGAGCAGTACTTC. As protein: CASSYSNRLLEQYF.

This clonotype has more than one count but fewer than ten. The chain employs TRBV6-1 and TRBJ1-6; D ambiguous. The CDR3 length is 12 residues. Trimming removed 8 bases at V and 10 bases at J, with 12 bases between. Germline V gene lookup returns CDR1 MNHNS and CDR2 SASEGT. In DNA, the CDR3 is TGTGCCAGCGGGCAATTGGACTCACCCCTCCACTTT. Its translation: CASGQLDSPLHF.

By its share, this clonotype is medium-sized. The chain employs TRBV5-1 and TRBJ1-5; D perhaps matches TRBD1 (6 bases). The CDR3 totals 14 residues. Trimming removed 4 bases at V and 4 bases at J, with 12 bases between. CDR1 and CDR2 (germline): SGHRS, YFSETQ. CDR3 in amino acids: CASSPGHQNQPQHF. Written as DNA, the CDR3 is TGCGCCAGCAGCCCGGGACATCAAAATCAGCCCCAGCATTTT.

This chain joins TRBV28 and TRBJ1-1; D might be TRBD1 (5 bases). The length of the CDR3 is 14 residues. V was cut by 8 bases and J by 0 bases, with 13 bases left in between. CDR1 and CDR2 (germline): MDHEN, SYDVKM. DNA for the CDR3: TGTGCCAGCGACAGACAGTTAATGAACACTGAAGCTTTCTTT. It is translated as CASDRQLMNTEAFF.

The chain employs TRBV20-1 and TRBJ2-1, with TRBD1 matching 7 bases. Unmatched junction bases numbered 2, after V lost 6 bases and J lost 6 bases. Germline CDR1 and CDR2: DFQATT and SNEGSKA (reference sequence). The CDR3 sequence is 11 residues long. The CDR3 loop is CSADRANEQFF. In DNA form, the CDR3 reads TGCAGTGCCGACAGGGCCAATGAGCAGTTCTTC.

The gene calls are TRBV25-1 and TRBJ2-7; D may be TRBD2 (5 bases). Germline-derived CDR1 and CDR2 are MGHDK and SYGVNS. The germline V and J ends were trimmed by 3 bases and 2 bases, with 11 bases remaining between them. This CDR3 contains 14 residues. The CDR3 region has the DNA TGTGCCAGCAGTGATCCGGGATCAACCTACGAGCAGTACTTC. It translates to CASSDPGSTYEQYF.

The rearrangement joins TRBV21-1 to TRBJ2-2; the D segment call TRBD2 is taken from the table without a DNA check. TRBV21-1 is assigned pseudogene status. The CDR3 contains 21 residues. The CDR3, as DNA: TGTGCCAGCAGCAAAGTTACGGGGACTAGCGGGGCCACTTCGAACACCGGGGAGCTGTTTTTT. Amino acid sequence: CASSKVTGTSGATSNTGELFF.

This clonotype has just a few counts. The gene calls are TRBV4-1 and TRBJ2-1, with 11 bases aligning to TRBD1. Germline loops: CDR1 MGHRA, CDR2 YSYEKL. The CDR3 sequence is 16 residues long. The J segment lost 7 bases and the V segment lost 0 bases, leaving 5 bases of the junction unmatched. The CDR3 here is CASSQDRGQGENEQFF. CDR3 coding DNA: TGCGCCAGCAGCCAAGATCGGGGACAGGGGGAGAATGAGCAGTTCTTC.

This chain connects TRBV6-1 to TRBJ2-3; D not resolved. CDR1 and CDR2 from the germline V gene are MNHNS and SASEGT. With 7 bases removed from V and 7 bases from J, the gap between germline ends came to 12 bases. The CDR3 spans 12 residues. Written as DNA, the CDR3 is TGTGCCAGCACCGTCCTCTCCCATACGCAGTATTTT. Translating gives CASTVLSHTQYF.

The chain uses TRBV18 and TRBJ2-7; D remains unclear. This CDR3 has 12 amino acids. The germline V gene has CDR1 KGHSH and CDR2 LQKENI. V was shortened by 0 bases and J by 5 bases, with 5 bases between the two germline ends. CDR3 bases: TGTGCCAGCTCACCACCGGGCAACGAGCAGTACTTC. Its translation is CASSPPGNEQYF.

By frequency in the sample, this clonotype is medium-sized. The chain is built from TRBV12-3 or TRBV12-4 and TRBJ1-6; D is unresolved. With 3 bases removed from V and 5 bases from J, the gap between germline ends came to 8 bases. This CDR3 spans 14 amino acids. The DNA for the CDR3 is TGTGCCAGCAGTTTGACGAGGGATAATTCACCCCTCCACTTT. Residues: CASSLTRDNSPLHF.

This clonotype came up a few times. The gene calls are TRBV5-6 and TRBJ1-2; D is uncertain. The CDR3 has 13 amino acids. Germline CDR1 SGHDT, CDR2 YYEEEE. Trimming took off 0 bases at V and 4 bases at J, with 7 bases between the two ends. CDR3 in amino acids: CASSLGVVYGYTF. In DNA form, the CDR3 reads TGTGCCAGCAGCTTGGGGGTAGTCTATGGCTACACCTTC.

This clonotype was detected only a few times. This CDR3 is CASSSTGAYSNQPQHF. In nucleotides, the CDR3 is TGTGCCAGCAGTTCGACAGGGGCTTATAGCAATCAGCCCCAGCATTTT. The genes are TRBV6-5 and TRBJ1-5, with TRBD1 matching 8 bases. V shed 4 bases and J 0 bases; nucleotides not matched to a gene: 5. The CDR3 totals 16 residues. CDR1 and CDR2 (germline): MNHEY, SVGAGI.

The chain carries TRBV18 and TRBJ2-3, with D tentatively TRBD2 (6 bases). This CDR3 has 16 amino acids. Trimming took off 3 bases at V and 6 bases at J, with 19 bases between the two ends. The V gene's germline CDR1 is KGHSH and CDR2 LQKENI. CDR3 in amino acids: CASSPADRDLGDTQYF. CDR3 DNA: TGTGCCAGCTCACCGGCCGATAGGGACTTAGGGGATACGCAGTATTTT. The full variable domain, completed using reference TRBV18 and TRBJ2-3, is NAGVMQNPRHLVRRRGQEARLRCSPMKGHSHVYWYRQLPEEGLKFMVYLQKENIIDESGMPKERFSAEFPKEGPSILRIQQVVRGDSAAYFCASSPADRDLGDTQYFGPGTRLTVL.